The next 16 T cell receptor beta chains were all read from a single sample in a study of regulatory T cells in long-lasting Graves disease. Time point in this sample: persistent/refractory GD, antithyroid drugs over 5 years with positive TRAb. Isolated PBMC RNA provided the starting material for the TCR library. Building the TCR beta libraries relied on iRepertoire HTBI primers, and CDR3 regions underwent Arm-PCR. TCRdb independently ran MiXCR on the multiplex PCR reads; one entry per CDR3 protein. The sample lists over 650,000 distinct CDR3 sequences, around 30% occurring once. The sample was peripheral blood mononuclear cells (PBMCs), taken when the disease was refractory, from a patient treated with antithyroid drugs. The receptors come from a female donor with Graves disease.

The chain couples TRBV5-5 to TRBJ1-1; D is undetermined. V was cut by 4 bases and J by 0 bases, with 10 bases left in between. Germline V lookup: CDR1 SGHKS, CDR2 YYEKEE (reference sequence). The CDR3 runs to 14 residues. CDR3 bases: TGTGCCAGCAGCCCTAAGTCCCTGAACACTGAAGCTTTCTTT. Translation gives CASSPKSLNTEAFF.

J is TRBJ1-1 and V is TRBV28; TRBD1 might be the D (5 bases). In germline, CDR1 is MDHEN, CDR2 SYDVKM. This CDR3 comprises 14 residues. V dropped 4 bases and J dropped 4 bases, with 13 bases sitting between them. CDR3 nucleotide sequence: TGTGCCAGCAGTTACCGAGGGGCGCTCACTGAAGCTTTCTTT. Translation: CASSYRGALTEAFF.

A few counts support this clonotype. The V gene is TRBV11-1, the J gene TRBJ2-2; TRBD2 aligns across 9 bases. With V trimmed by 4 bases and J by 1 base, 13 bases remained unmatched. CDR1 is SGHAT, CDR2 FQDESV, per germline (reference sequence). The CDR3 contains 19 residues. CDR3 bases: TGTGCCAGCAGCTCCCCGACGGGAGTACTAGCGGGGAACACCGGGGAGCTGTTTTTT. Translation: CASSSPTGVLAGNTGELFF.

In this sample, this clonotype is large. The junction shows a germline mismatch at one end, possibly a read error. The rearrangement links TRBV5-1 to TRBJ1-1, with a weak D call TRBD1 (5 bases). This CDR3 is 15 amino acids long. Germline V gene lookup returns CDR1 SGHRS and CDR2 YFSETQ. The CDR3 loop is CASSLRSTGNTEAFF. In nucleotides, the CDR3 is TGTGCCAGCAGCTTGAGATCTACAGGGAACACTGAAGCTTTCTTT.

The gene calls are TRBV6-1 and TRBJ2-2, with no clear D. This CDR3 has 16 residues. V lost 5 bases, J lost 1 base, and 14 bases lay in between. The germline V gene has CDR1 MNHNS and CDR2 SASEGT. CDR3 sequence reads: CASSPSWTVNTGELFF. CDR3 DNA: TGTGCCAGCAGTCCTTCTTGGACCGTGAACACCGGGGAGCTGTTTTTT.

This clonotype appeared a few times. The chain joins TRBV6-1 to TRBJ2-7; the D gene is possibly TRBD2 (6 bases). The ends were cut back, 2 bases at V and 2 bases at J, with 25 bases in the middle. This CDR3 spans 19 amino acids. CDR1 MNHNS and CDR2 SASEGT come from the germline V gene. The CDR3 coding sequence is TGTGCCAGCAGTGAATTCGCCCTGTACTCGGCGGGAACCACCTACGAGCAGTACTTC. It is translated as CASSEFALYSAGTTYEQYF.

This clonotype turned up a few times. The chain couples TRBV25-1 to TRBJ2-2, with D possibly matching TRBD2 (5 bases). Germline lookup yields CDR1 MGHDK and CDR2 SYGVNS. This CDR3 is 15 amino acids long. Trimming shortened V by 8 bases and J by 2 bases, and 15 bases separated the two germline ends. The DNA of the CDR3 is TGTGCCAGCGAGGACTCCCTACATAACACCGGGGAGCTGTTTTTT. The encoded protein is CASEDSLHNTGELFF.

The chain uses TRBV7-3 and TRBJ1-5; D ambiguous. Trimming removed 3 bases from V and 0 bases from J, with 9 bases in between. CDR3 size: 15 residues. Germline loops: CDR1 SGHTA, CDR2 FQGTGA. CDR3 sequence (DNA): TGTGCCAGCAGCTTCGGGGAGGGTAGCAATCAGCCCCAGCATTTT. As protein: CASSFGEGSNQPQHF.

This clonotype has only one observation. The V call is TRBV30, the J call TRBJ1-3, with D unresolved. Germline V lookup: CDR1 GTSNPN, CDR2 SVGIG (reference sequence). The ends were cut back, 0 bases at V and 4 bases at J, with 7 bases in the middle. The CDR3 has 13 residues. The CDR3 protein is CAWSVAAGNTIYF. Here the CDR3 DNA reads TGTGCCTGGAGTGTAGCAGCCGGAAACACCATATATTTT. Drawing the rest from reference TRBV30 and TRBJ1-3, the complete variable domain is SQTIHQWPATLVQPVGSPLSLECTVEGTSNPNLYWYRQAAGRGLQLLFYSVGIGQISSEVPQNLSASRPQDRQFILSSKKLLLSDSGFYLCAWSVAAGNTIYFGEGSWLTVV.

This clonotype was counted a few times. The rearrangement uses TRBV28 and TRBJ1-1; D gene ambiguous. This CDR3 comprises 14 residues. Looked up from germline, CDR1 is MDHEN and CDR2 is SYDVKM. Trimming left V 3 bases short and J 4 bases short, with 12 bases between. CDR3 sequence (DNA): TGTGCCAGCAGTTTCCCCTGGACGACCACTGAAGCTTTCTTT. Its protein product is CASSFPWTTTEAFF.

This clonotype was observed a handful of times. This chain uses TRBV3-1 with TRBJ1-3; a possible D gene is TRBD1 (5 bases). V dropped 0 bases and J dropped 3 bases, with 15 bases sitting between them. This CDR3 comprises 17 residues. CDR1 is LGHDT, CDR2 YNNKEL, per germline (reference sequence). In DNA form, the CDR3 reads TGTGCCAGCAGCCAAGATGGGACCTTTACAGGTGGAAACACCATATATTTT. This gives the protein CASSQDGTFTGGNTIYF.

The rearrangement uses TRBV6-4 and TRBJ1-2; 7 nucleotides agree with TRBD1. CDR3 length: 15 residues. CDR1 is MRHNA and CDR2 is SNTAGT in the germline V gene. V dropped 5 bases and J dropped 0; count of bases not matched to a gene: 6. This chain's CDR3 is CASSQRDSSNYGYTF. The CDR3 nucleotides are TGTGCCAGCAGTCAACGGGACAGTTCTAACTATGGCTACACCTTC.

V is TRBV7-9 and J is TRBJ2-5; 9 positions match TRBD2. The CDR3 totals 17 residues. Germline trimming cut 1 base from V and 5 bases from J; bases unmatched to any gene: 11. Germline loops: CDR1 SEHNR, CDR2 FQNEAQ (reference sequence). CDR3 region: CASSLGVAGERQETQYF. The CDR3 DNA reads as TGTGCCAGCAGCTTAGGTGTAGCGGGAGAGCGGCAGGAGACCCAGTACTTC.

V and J are TRBV19 and TRBJ2-7, with TRBD2 identical over 7 bases. The CDR3 sequence is 18 residues long. Germline-derived CDR1 and CDR2 are LNHDA and SQIVND (reference sequence). The V gene end was trimmed by 5 bases and the J gene end by 3 bases; junction bases not matched to a gene: 19. The CDR3 spells CASSSRRLADKSNYEQYF. The CDR3 nucleotides are TGTGCCAGTAGTTCTCGACGGCTAGCGGACAAGAGTAACTACGAGCAGTACTTC.

This chain uses TRBV5-1 with TRBJ1-1; 8 nucleotides agree with TRBD1. This CDR3 is built from 18 residues. V trimming: 4 bases; J trimming: 4 bases; junction bases outside the gene matches: 18. Germline lookup yields CDR1 SGHRS and CDR2 YFSETQ. The CDR3: CASSPVSRQGSRGTEAFF. The CDR3 DNA sequence: TGCGCCAGCAGCCCGGTCAGCAGACAGGGGAGTAGAGGCACTGAAGCTTTCTTT.

V gene TRBV7-2 combines with J gene TRBJ1-4; D is ambiguous. The CDR3 runs to 21 residues. CDR1 and CDR2 from the germline V gene are SGHTA and FQGNSA. Trimming shortened V by 2 bases and J by 5 bases, and 30 bases separated the two germline ends. CDR3 sequence reads: CASSLFGGQVRRGVGNEKLFF. The CDR3 coding sequence is TGTGCCAGCAGCTTATTCGGCGGGCAAGTCCGTCGTGGAGTGGGGAATGAAAAACTGTTTTTT.